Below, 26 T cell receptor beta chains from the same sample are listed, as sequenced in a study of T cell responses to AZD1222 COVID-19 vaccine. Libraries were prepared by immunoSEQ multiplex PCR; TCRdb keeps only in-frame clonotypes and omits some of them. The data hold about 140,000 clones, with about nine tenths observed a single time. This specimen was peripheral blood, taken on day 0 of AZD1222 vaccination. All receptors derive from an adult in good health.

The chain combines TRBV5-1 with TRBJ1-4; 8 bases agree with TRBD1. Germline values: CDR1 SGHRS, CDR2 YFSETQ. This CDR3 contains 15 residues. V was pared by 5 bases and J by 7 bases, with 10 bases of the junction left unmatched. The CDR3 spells CASSQAGGASEKLFF. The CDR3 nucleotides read TGCGCCAGCAGTCAAGCAGGGGGCGCCTCTGAAAAACTGTTTTTT.

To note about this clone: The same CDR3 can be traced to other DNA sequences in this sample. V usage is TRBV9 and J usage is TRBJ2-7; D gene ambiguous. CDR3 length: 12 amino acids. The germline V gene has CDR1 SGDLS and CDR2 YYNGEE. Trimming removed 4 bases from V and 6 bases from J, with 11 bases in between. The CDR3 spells CASSPGGSEQYF. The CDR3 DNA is TGTGCCAGCAGCCCGGGTGGTTCCGAGCAGTACTTC.

The CDR3 DNA sequence: TGTGCCAGCAGCTTAGCGCTTGTAGGGGGACACGAGCAGTACTTC. Residues: CASSLALVGGHEQYF. The chain joins TRBV7-2 to TRBJ2-7, with TRBD1 as a possible D gene (6 bases). CDR1 and CDR2 from the germline V gene are SGHTA and FQGNSA. With 0 bases removed from V and 5 bases from J, the gap between germline ends came to 14 bases. The CDR3 is made up of 15 amino acids.

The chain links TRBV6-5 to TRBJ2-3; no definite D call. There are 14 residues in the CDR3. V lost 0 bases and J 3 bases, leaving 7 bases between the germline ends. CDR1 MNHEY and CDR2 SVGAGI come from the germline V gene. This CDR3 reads CASSYSIGTDTQYF. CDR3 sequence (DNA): TGTGCCAGCAGTTACTCGATCGGAACAGATACGCAGTATTTT.

In nucleotides, the CDR3 is TGTGCCAGCAGTTGGGACAGGGGAATGAACACTGAAGCTTTCTTT. Translation: CASSWDRGMNTEAFF. The chain joins TRBV28 to TRBJ1-1; 10 bases match TRBD1. Germline V gene lookup returns CDR1 MDHEN and CDR2 SYDVKM. The CDR3 covers 15 residues. Trimming at V came to 4 bases and at J to 0 bases, leaving 2 bases not matched to a gene.

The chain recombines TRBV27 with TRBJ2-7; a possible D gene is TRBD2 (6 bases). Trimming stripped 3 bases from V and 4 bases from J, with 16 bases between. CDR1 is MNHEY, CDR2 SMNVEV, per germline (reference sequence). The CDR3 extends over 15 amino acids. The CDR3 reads CASSFYPGRGYEQYF. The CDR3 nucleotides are TGTGCCAGCAGTTTTTACCCCGGGAGAGGATACGAGCAGTACTTC.

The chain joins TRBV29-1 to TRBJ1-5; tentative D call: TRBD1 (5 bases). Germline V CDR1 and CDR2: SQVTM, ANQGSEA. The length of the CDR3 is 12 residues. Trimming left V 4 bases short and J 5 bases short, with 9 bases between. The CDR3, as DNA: TGCAGCGTTGGTGGAGGGGATCAGCCCCAGCATTTT. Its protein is CSVGGGDQPQHF.

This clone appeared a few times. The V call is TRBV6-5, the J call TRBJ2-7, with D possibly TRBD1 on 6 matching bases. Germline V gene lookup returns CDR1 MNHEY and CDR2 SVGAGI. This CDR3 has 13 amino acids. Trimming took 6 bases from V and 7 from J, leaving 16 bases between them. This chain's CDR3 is CASSPGHLSEQYF. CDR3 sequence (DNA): TGTGCCAGCAGCCCGGGACACCTTAGTGAGCAGTACTTC.

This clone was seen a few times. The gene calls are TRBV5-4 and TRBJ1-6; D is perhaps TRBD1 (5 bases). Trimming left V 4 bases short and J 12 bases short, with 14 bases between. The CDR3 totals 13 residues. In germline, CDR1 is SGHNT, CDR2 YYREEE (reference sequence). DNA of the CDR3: TGTGCCAGCAGCCTGGGGGTGACGGGACCCCTCCACTTT. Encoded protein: CASSLGVTGPLHF.

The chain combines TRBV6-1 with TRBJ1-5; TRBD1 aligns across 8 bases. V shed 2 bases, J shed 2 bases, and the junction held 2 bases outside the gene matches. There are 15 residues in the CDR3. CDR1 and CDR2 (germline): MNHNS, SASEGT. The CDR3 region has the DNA TGTGCCAGCAGTGAACAGGGGGCTGGCAATCAGCCCCAGCATTTT. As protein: CASSEQGAGNQPQHF.

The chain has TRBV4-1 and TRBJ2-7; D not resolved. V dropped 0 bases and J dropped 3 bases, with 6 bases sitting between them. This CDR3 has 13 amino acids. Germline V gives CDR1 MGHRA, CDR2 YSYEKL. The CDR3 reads CASSQERNYEQYF. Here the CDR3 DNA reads TGCGCCAGCAGCCAAGAACGGAACTACGAGCAGTACTTC.

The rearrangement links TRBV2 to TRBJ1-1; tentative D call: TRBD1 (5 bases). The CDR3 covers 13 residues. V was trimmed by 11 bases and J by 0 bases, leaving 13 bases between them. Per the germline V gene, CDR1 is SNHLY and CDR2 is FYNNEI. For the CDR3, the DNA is TGTGCCGGATCTGAGGGGATGAACACTGAAGCTTTCTTT. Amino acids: CAGSEGMNTEAFF.

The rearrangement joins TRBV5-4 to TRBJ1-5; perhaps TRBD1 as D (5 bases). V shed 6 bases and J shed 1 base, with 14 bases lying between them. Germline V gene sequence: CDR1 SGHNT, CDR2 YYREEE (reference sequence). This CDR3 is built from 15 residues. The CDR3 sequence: CASKAGPASNQPQHF. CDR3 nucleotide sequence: TGTGCCAGCAAGGCAGGGCCGGCGAGCAATCAGCCCCAGCATTTT.

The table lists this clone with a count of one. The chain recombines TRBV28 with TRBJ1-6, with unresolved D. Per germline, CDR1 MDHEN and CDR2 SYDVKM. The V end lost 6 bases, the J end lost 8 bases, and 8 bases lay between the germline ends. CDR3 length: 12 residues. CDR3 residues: CASSRRDSPLHF. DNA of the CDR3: TGTGCCAGCAGCCGCCGCGATTCACCCCTCCACTTT.

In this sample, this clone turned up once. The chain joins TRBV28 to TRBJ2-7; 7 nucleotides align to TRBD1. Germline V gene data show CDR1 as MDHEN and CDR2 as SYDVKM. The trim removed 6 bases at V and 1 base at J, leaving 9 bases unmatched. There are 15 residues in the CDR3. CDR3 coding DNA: TGTGCCAGCAGACCCCGGACAGGAGATTCCTACGAGCAGTACTTC. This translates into CASRPRTGDSYEQYF.

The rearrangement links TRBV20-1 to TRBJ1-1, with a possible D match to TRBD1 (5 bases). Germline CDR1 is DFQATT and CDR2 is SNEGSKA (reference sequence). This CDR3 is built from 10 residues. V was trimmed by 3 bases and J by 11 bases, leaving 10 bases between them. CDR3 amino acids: CSASTGGAFF. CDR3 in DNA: TGCAGTGCTAGTACTGGGGGGGCTTTCTTT.

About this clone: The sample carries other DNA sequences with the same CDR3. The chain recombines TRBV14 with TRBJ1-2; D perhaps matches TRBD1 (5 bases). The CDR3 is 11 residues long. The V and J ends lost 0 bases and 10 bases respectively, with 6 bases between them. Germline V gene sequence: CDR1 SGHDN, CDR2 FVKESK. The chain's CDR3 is CASSQEGDYTF. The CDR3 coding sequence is TGTGCCAGCAGCCAAGAGGGGGACTACACCTTC.

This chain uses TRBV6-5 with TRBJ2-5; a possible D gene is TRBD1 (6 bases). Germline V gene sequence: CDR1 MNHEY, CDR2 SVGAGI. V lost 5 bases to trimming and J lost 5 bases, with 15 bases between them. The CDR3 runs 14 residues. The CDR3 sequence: CASSISQGIETQYF. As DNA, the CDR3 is TGTGCCAGCAGTATCTCCCAGGGGATTGAGACCCAGTACTTC.

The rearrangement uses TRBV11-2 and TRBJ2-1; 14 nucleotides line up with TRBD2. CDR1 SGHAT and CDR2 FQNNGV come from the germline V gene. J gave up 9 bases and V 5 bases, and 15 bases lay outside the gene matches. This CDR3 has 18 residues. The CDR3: CASSPRLAGGPILGEQFF. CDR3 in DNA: TGTGCCAGCAGCCCAAGACTAGCGGGAGGGCCAATTTTGGGTGAGCAGTTCTTC.

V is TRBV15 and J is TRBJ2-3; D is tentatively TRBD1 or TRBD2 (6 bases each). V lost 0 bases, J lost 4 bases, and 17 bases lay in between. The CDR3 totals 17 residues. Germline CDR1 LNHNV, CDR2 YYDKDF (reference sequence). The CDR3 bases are TGTGCCACCAGCAGAGATCGTATGGAGGAGGGGGCAGATACGCAGTATTTT. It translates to CATSRDRMEEGADTQYF.

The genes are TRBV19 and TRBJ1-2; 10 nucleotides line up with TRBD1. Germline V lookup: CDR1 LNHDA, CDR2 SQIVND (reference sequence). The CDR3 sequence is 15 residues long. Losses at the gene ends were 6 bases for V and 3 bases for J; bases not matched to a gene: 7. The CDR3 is CASRGLTGGDYGYTF. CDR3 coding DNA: TGTGCCAGTAGGGGTCTGACAGGGGGCGACTATGGCTACACCTTC.

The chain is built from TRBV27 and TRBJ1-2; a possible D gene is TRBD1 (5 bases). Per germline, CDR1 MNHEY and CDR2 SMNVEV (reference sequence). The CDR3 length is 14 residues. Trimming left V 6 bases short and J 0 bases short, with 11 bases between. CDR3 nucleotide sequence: TGTGCCAGCAGGTTGCGGGGGTCTAACTATGGCTACACCTTC. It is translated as CASRLRGSNYGYTF.

CDR3 DNA: TGTGCCAGCAGCAATTTGGGACTGGGGGATACCGGGGAGCTGTTTTTT. Translated, it gives CASSNLGLGDTGELFF. The rearrangement joins TRBV5-4 to TRBJ2-2; D might be TRBD2 (6 bases). With 4 bases removed from V and 5 bases from J, the gap between germline ends came to 18 bases. Looked up from germline, CDR1 is SGHNT and CDR2 is YYREEE (reference sequence). This CDR3 spans 16 amino acids.

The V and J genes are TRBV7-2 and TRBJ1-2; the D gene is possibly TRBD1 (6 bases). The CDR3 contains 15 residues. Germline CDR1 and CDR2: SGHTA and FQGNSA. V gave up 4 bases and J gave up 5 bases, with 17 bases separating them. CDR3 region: CASSSPSTGSYGYTF. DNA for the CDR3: TGTGCCAGCAGCTCGCCCTCCACAGGGTCTTATGGCTACACCTTC.

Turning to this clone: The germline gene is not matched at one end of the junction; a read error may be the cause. DNA of the CDR3: TGTGCTAGCAGCTTAAATCTACCGGGAGTACGGGGAAACACCATATATTTT. This encodes CASSLNLPGVRGNTIYF. The rearrangement links TRBV7-7 to TRBJ1-3, with unresolved D. The CDR3 loop spans 17 amino acids. Germline loops: CDR1 SSHAT, CDR2 FNYEAQ (reference sequence).

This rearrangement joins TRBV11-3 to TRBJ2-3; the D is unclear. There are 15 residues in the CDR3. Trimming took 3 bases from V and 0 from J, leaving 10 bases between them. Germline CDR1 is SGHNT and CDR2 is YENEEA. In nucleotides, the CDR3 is TGTGCCAGCAGCTTGGAACCTTCTAGCACAGATACGCAGTATTTT. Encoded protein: CASSLEPSSTDTQYF.